The 32 T cell receptor beta chains listed next were all sequenced from one sample in a study of T cell clonotyping in hematopoietic cell transplantation. Data came from immunoSEQ multiplex PCR; TCRdb stores just in-frame clones and leaves some out. The table includes roughly 30,000 clones, around three quarters detected once. Time point noted: recipient sample about 28 days before transplant, after cytoreduction. Specimen: peripheral blood mononuclear cells, collected before stem cell transplant. Receptors were obtained from a woman in her twenties or thirties with chronic myeloid leukemia. Some clones in this sample may be carry-over from other donors' samples.

This clone is a singleton in its sample. This chain joins TRBV14 and TRBJ1-6, with D unclear. V dropped 4 bases and J dropped 0 bases, with 7 bases sitting between them. Germline CDR1 is SGHDN and CDR2 is FVKESK. This CDR3 spans 15 amino acids. CDR3 sequence: CASSRGSSYNSPLHF. CDR3 DNA: TGTGCCAGCAGCCGCGGGAGCTCCTATAATTCACCCCTCCACTTT.

This rearrangement joins TRBV12-5 to TRBJ2-7; D is possibly TRBD2 (5 bases). CDR1 and CDR2 from the germline V gene are LGHNT and FRNRAP. The CDR3 has 19 amino acids. Trimming left V 1 base short and J 4 bases short, with 26 bases between. The CDR3 spells CASGLDGPTWTSLLYEQYV. CDR3 sequence (DNA): TGTGCTAGTGGTTTGGACGGCCCCACTTGGACTTCCCTTCTTTACGAGCAGTACGTC.

The chain uses TRBV7-4 and TRBJ2-7; 7 bases fit TRBD1. V lost 11 bases and J lost 7; bases outside the gene matches: 17. The V gene's germline CDR1 is SGHVT and CDR2 SQSDAQ. This CDR3 spans 14 amino acids. CDR3 sequence reads: CACGGSGQFSEQYV. The CDR3 DNA sequence: TGTGCCTGCGGTGGTTCGGGACAGTTCTCTGAGCAGTACGTC.

DNA of the CDR3: TGTGCCAGCAGTAAATGGCTGAACACTGAAGCTTTCTTT. Encoded protein: CASSKWLNTEAFF. The V call is TRBV25-1, the J call TRBJ1-1; D call uncertain. Trimming shortened V by 5 bases and J by 0 bases, and 7 bases separated the two germline ends. This CDR3 has 13 amino acids. Germline V gives CDR1 MGHDK, CDR2 SYGVNS.

The CDR3 DNA is TGTGCCAGCAGCTTCGTTAGTCTGAACACTGAAGCTTTCTTT. Translation: CASSFVSLNTEAFF. The chain carries TRBV5-6 and TRBJ1-1; unclear D gene. Trimming left V 2 bases short and J 0 bases short, with 8 bases between. The V gene's germline CDR1 is SGHDT and CDR2 YYEEEE. This CDR3 comprises 14 residues.

The chain recombines TRBV7-9 with TRBJ1-5; TRBD1 matches at 7 bases. Germline V gene lookup returns CDR1 SEHNR and CDR2 FQNEAQ (reference sequence). The V segment lost 0 bases and the J segment 3 bases; nucleotides outside the gene matches: 5. The CDR3 consists of 16 residues. CDR3 residues: CASSLAGQSLNQPQHF. CDR3 nucleotides: TGTGCCAGCAGCTTAGCGGGACAGTCACTCAATCAGCCCCAGCATTTT.

The genes are TRBV19 and TRBJ2-6; no reliable D call. Germline values: CDR1 LNHDA, CDR2 SQIVND (reference sequence). V was pared by 6 bases and J by 0 bases, with 12 bases between. The CDR3 is made up of 16 amino acids. The CDR3 bases are TGTGCCAGTAGCACGGGCAGTTCCTCTGGGGCCAACGTCCTGACTTTC. Amino acids: CASSTGSSSGANVLTF.

CDR3 amino acids: CASSSRLYTYGYTF. CDR3 nucleotide sequence: TGTGCCAGCAGTTCCCGACTCTATACCTATGGCTACACCTTC. This chain links TRBV28 with TRBJ1-2; D uncertain. The V gene's germline CDR1 is MDHEN and CDR2 SYDVKM. CDR3 length: 14 amino acids. The ends were cut back, 4 bases at V and 4 bases at J, with 13 bases in the middle.

This chain uses TRBV7-9 with TRBJ2-1; D ambiguous. The CDR3 totals 11 residues. Germline-derived CDR1 and CDR2 are SEHNR and FQNEAQ (reference sequence). V was pared by 5 bases and J by 5 bases, with 4 bases between. For the CDR3, the DNA is TGTGCCAGCAGCCCGCACAATGAGCAGTTCTTC. Its protein is CASSPHNEQFF.

This rearrangement joins TRBV25-1 to TRBJ2-5, with D possibly being TRBD1 (5 bases). Germline V gene data show CDR1 as MGHDK and CDR2 as SYGVNS. The CDR3 length is 15 residues. Trimming stripped 0 bases from V and 5 bases from J, with 13 bases between. The CDR3 region is CASSEYAGSVETQYF. CDR3 bases: TGTGCCAGCAGTGAATACGCAGGGTCGGTGGAGACCCAGTACTTC.

The rearrangement uses TRBV5-4 and TRBJ2-7, with D possibly matching TRBD2 (6 bases). There are 15 residues in the CDR3. The germline V gene has CDR1 SGHNT and CDR2 YYREEE (reference sequence). V lost 0 bases and J lost 0, with 10 bases in between. The CDR3 is CASSLAGDFSYEQYF. In DNA, the CDR3 is TGTGCCAGCAGCTTGGCGGGAGACTTCTCCTACGAGCAGTACTTC.

This chain uses TRBV10-1 with TRBJ2-5; D call uncertain. Germline CDR1 and CDR2: WNHNN and SYGVQD (reference sequence). The CDR3 loop spans 12 amino acids. The V and J ends lost 6 bases and 5 bases respectively, with 10 bases between them. For the CDR3, the DNA is TGCGCCAGCAGGCCCCCTTCCGAGACCCAGTACTTC. Translation: CASRPPSETQYF.

The chain combines TRBV9 with TRBJ1-2, with unresolved D. Germline-derived CDR1 and CDR2 are SGDLS and YYNGEE. V was shortened by 3 bases and J by 1 base, with 13 bases between the two germline ends. The CDR3 runs 15 residues. The CDR3 DNA is TGTGCCAGCAGCGGTCTGCGGACGGATAACTATGGCTACACCTTC. Translation gives CASSGLRTDNYGYTF.

The chain has TRBV7-2 and TRBJ2-5; D possibly corresponds to TRBD1 (6 bases). The CDR3 consists of 13 residues. V was pared by 5 bases and J by 2 bases, with 9 bases between. The germline V gene encodes CDR1 SGHTA and CDR2 FQGNSA. The CDR3 DNA follows: TGTGCCAGCAGCCGAGGGGGTCAAGAGACCCAGTACTTC. Its protein product is CASSRGGQETQYF.

The CDR3, as DNA: TGTGCCAGCGGTAACTCCTACACCGGGGAGCTGTTTTTT. Translation gives CASGNSYTGELFF. The chain has TRBV6-4 and TRBJ2-2; no reliable D call. The V gene lost 8 bases and the J gene lost 3 bases, with 10 bases spanning the gap. In germline, CDR1 is MRHNA, CDR2 SNTAGT. The CDR3 extends over 13 amino acids.

This clone has just one count. This chain joins TRBV29-1 and TRBJ1-2; D is perhaps TRBD1 (6 bases). CDR3 length: 11 amino acids. Germline V gene data show CDR1 as SQVTM and CDR2 as ANQGSEA. V was cut by 4 bases and J by 7 bases, with 10 bases left in between. The CDR3 DNA reads as TGCAGCGTTGGCCAGGGGCTTGGCTACACCTTC. Translation: CSVGQGLGYTF. The full variable domain, rest sourced from reference TRBV29-1 and TRBJ1-2, is SAVISQKPSRDICQRGTSLTIQCQVDSQVTMMFWYRQQPGQSLTLIATANQGSEATYESGFVIDKFPISRPNLTFSTLTVSNMSPEDSSIYLCSVGQGLGYTFGSGTRLTVV.

This clone occurred a few times. One end of the junction does not line up with germline, which may come from a read error. The chain recombines TRBV7-7 with TRBJ2-7; 12 bases are shared with TRBD2. Germline lookup yields CDR1 SSHAT and CDR2 FNYEAQ (reference sequence). This CDR3 contains 19 residues. CDR3 protein: CASSPYPRLAGAKTYEQYF. CDR3 DNA sequence: TGTGCTAGCAGCCCCTACCCTAGACTAGCGGGGGCCAAAACCTACGAGCAGTACTTC.

J is TRBJ2-1 and V is TRBV7-3, with TRBD2 as a possible D gene (7 bases). Germline V gene data show CDR1 as SGHTA and CDR2 as FQGTGA. Trimming removed 2 bases from V and 6 bases from J, with 14 bases in between. The CDR3 loop spans 15 amino acids. The CDR3 sequence: CASSLSGGRFNEQFF. CDR3 bases: TGTGCCAGCAGCTTATCGGGGGGCCGCTTCAATGAGCAGTTCTTC.

This CDR3 reads CASSLDRGPQETQYF. In DNA, the CDR3 is TGTGCCAGCAGCTTGGATCGGGGTCCGCAAGAGACCCAGTACTTC. The chain is built from TRBV7-2 and TRBJ2-5, with D possibly being TRBD2 (5 bases). V lost 3 bases and J lost 2, with 13 bases in between. In germline, CDR1 is SGHTA, CDR2 FQGNSA. The CDR3 runs 15 residues.

The chain combines TRBV6-1 with TRBJ1-2; D gene unclear. Trimming removed 2 bases at V and 4 bases at J, with 14 bases between. Looked up from germline, CDR1 is MNHNS and CDR2 is SASEGT. The length of the CDR3 is 15 residues. The CDR3 nucleotides are TGTGCCAGCAGTGAATTCGGGTCTGCGGGCTATGGCTACACCTTC. Translating gives CASSEFGSAGYGYTF.

J is TRBJ2-2 and V is TRBV7-2; the D gene is possibly TRBD2 (6 bases). CDR1 SGHTA and CDR2 FQGNSA come from the germline V gene. Trimming took 2 bases from V and 0 from J, leaving 10 bases between them. The CDR3 loop spans 16 amino acids. The DNA of the CDR3 is TGTGCCAGCAGCTTACGGGGGACTGCGAACACCGGGGAGCTGTTTTTT. This encodes CASSLRGTANTGELFF.

The V gene is TRBV10-3, the J gene TRBJ2-2; 11 bases agree with TRBD1. V was pared by 3 bases and J by 5 bases, with 8 bases of the junction left unmatched. In germline, CDR1 is ENHRY, CDR2 SYGVKD. CDR3 length: 17 residues. The CDR3 nucleotides are TGTGCCATCAGTGACAACCGGGACAGGGGGAGAACCGGGGAGCTGTTTTTT. As protein: CAISDNRDRGRTGELFF.

This clone appeared a few times. The chain has TRBV19 and TRBJ1-2; D gene uncertain. The V end was cut by 4 bases, the J end by 7 bases, with 4 bases between. CDR1 LNHDA and CDR2 SQIVND come from the germline V gene (reference sequence). CDR3 length: 10 amino acids. CDR3 sequence: CASSSGGYTF. The CDR3 nucleotides read TGTGCCAGTAGTAGTGGTGGCTACACCTTC.

The chain couples TRBV4-1 to TRBJ2-3; no clear D gene. Germline V gene data show CDR1 as MGHRA and CDR2 as YSYEKL. Trimming took 1 base from V and 2 from J, leaving 10 bases between them. This CDR3 contains 15 residues. The CDR3 sequence: CASSQVTSPTDTQYF. The CDR3 DNA is TGCGCCAGCAGCCAAGTTACGTCCCCCACAGATACGCAGTATTTT.

V and J are TRBV9 and TRBJ1-1; no clear D gene. V lost 3 bases to trimming and J lost 5 bases, with 14 bases between them. CDR3 size: 14 residues. Germline CDR1 is SGDLS and CDR2 is YYNGEE. CDR3 sequence: CASSETPLGTEAFF. The DNA of the CDR3 is TGTGCCAGCAGCGAAACTCCCCTGGGGACTGAAGCTTTCTTT.

J is TRBJ1-1 and V is TRBV7-3; D remains ambiguous. Germline CDR1 is SGHTA and CDR2 is FQGTGA. This CDR3 is built from 14 residues. Trimming took 3 bases from V and 1 from J, leaving 9 bases between them. DNA for the CDR3: TGTGCCAGCAGCTTTGGAGGGCAGAACACTGAAGCTTTCTTT. It yields the protein CASSFGGQNTEAFF.

V is TRBV2 and J is TRBJ1-4, with D possibly matching TRBD1 (5 bases). This CDR3 is 15 amino acids long. V lost 7 bases to trimming and J lost 6 bases, with 18 bases between them. Germline CDR1 and CDR2: SNHLY and FYNNEI. CDR3 loop: CASIEGRGAYEKLFF. CDR3 nucleotide sequence: TGTGCCAGCATTGAGGGGAGGGGCGCCTATGAAAAACTGTTTTTT.

The chain has TRBV27 and TRBJ2-1; 7 bases align to TRBD2. Unmatched junction bases numbered 3, after V lost 1 base and J lost 0 bases. The CDR3 extends over 16 amino acids. Germline CDR1 is MNHEY and CDR2 is SMNVEV (reference sequence). CDR3 sequence reads: CASSLFGGSSYNEQFF. CDR3 bases: TGTGCCAGCAGTTTATTCGGGGGGAGCTCCTACAATGAGCAGTTCTTC.

V gene TRBV9 combines with J gene TRBJ1-2; possible D gene TRBD1, 6 bases. CDR1 and CDR2 (germline): SGDLS, YYNGEE. With 4 bases removed from V and 7 bases from J, the gap between germline ends came to 20 bases. This CDR3 comprises 15 residues. The CDR3 sequence is CASSPVGQGKSGYTF. The CDR3 DNA follows: TGTGCCAGCAGCCCGGTGGGGCAGGGGAAAAGTGGCTACACCTTC.

This sequence joins TRBV6-6 and TRBJ1-1; a possible D gene is TRBD1 (5 bases). CDR3 size: 15 residues. CDR1 is MNHNY, CDR2 SVGAGI, per germline (reference sequence). Deletions cut 8 bases from V and 4 bases from J, with 20 bases between. The CDR3 DNA is TGTGCCAGCCTGACGGGGGGGTCGTCGGGCACTGAAGCTTTCTTT. Its translation is CASLTGGSSGTEAFF.

This clone has more than one count but fewer than ten. This rearrangement joins TRBV18 to TRBJ1-2, with 7 positions matching TRBD1. V lost 3 bases and J lost 2; bases outside the gene matches: 9. The CDR3 is made up of 16 amino acids. Germline CDR1 KGHSH, CDR2 LQKENI. CDR3 sequence reads: CASSPRGTEANYGYTF. The DNA for the CDR3 is TGTGCCAGCTCACCGAGGGGGACAGAGGCAAACTATGGCTACACCTTC.

This clone turned up a few times. The rearrangement joins TRBV7-9 to TRBJ1-4; D is possibly TRBD1 (6 bases). V lost 4 bases, J lost 14 bases, and 14 bases lay in between. This CDR3 has 12 amino acids. Germline lookup yields CDR1 SEHNR and CDR2 FQNEAQ (reference sequence). The CDR3 spells CASSWNQGILFF. The CDR3 DNA is TGTGCCAGCAGCTGGAACCAGGGGATCCTGTTTTTT.